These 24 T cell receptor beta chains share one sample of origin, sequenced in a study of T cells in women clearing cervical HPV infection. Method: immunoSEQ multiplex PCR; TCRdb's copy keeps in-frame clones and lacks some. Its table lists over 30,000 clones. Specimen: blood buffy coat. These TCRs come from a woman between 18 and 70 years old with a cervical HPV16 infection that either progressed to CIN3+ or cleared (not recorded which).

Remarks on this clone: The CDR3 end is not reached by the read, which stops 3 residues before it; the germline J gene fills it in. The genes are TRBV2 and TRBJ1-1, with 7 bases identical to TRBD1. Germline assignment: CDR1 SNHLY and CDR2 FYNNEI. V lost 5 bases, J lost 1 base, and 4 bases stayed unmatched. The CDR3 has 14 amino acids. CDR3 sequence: CASSPGTANTEAFF. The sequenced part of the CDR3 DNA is TGTGCCAGCAGTCCCGGGACAGCGAACACTGAA.

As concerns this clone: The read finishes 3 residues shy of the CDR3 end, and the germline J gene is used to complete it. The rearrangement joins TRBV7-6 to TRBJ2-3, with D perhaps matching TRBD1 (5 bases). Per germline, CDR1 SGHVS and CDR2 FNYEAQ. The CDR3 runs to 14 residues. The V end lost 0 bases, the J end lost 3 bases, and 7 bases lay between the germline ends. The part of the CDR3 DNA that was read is TGTGCCAGCAGCTTAGCCCAGGGAACAGATACG. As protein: CASSLAQGTDT. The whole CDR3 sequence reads CASSLAQGTDTQYF.

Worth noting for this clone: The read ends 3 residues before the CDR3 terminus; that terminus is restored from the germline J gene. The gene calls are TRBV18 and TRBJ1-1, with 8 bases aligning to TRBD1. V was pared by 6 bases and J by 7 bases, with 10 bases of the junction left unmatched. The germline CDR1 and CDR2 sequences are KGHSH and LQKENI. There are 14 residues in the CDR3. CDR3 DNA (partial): TGTGCCAGCTCCCCCGGGACAGGACTTTATGAA. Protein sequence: CASSPGTGLYE. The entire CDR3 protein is CASSPGTGLYEAFF.

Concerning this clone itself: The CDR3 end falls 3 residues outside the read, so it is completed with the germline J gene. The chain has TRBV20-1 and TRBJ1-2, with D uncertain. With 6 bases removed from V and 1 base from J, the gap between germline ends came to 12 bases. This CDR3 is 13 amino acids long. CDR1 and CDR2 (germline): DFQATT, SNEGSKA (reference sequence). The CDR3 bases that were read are TGCAGTGCCCTGAGTACAAATAACTATGGC. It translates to CSALSTNNYG. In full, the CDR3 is CSALSTNNYGYTF.

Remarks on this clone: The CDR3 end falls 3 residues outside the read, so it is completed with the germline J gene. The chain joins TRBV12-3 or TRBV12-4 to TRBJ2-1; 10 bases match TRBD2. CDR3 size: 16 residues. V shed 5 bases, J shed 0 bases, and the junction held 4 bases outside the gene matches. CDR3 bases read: TGTGCCAGCAGTAAAATAGCGGGGGGCTCCTACAATGAG. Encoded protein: CASSKIAGGSYNE. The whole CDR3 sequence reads CASSKIAGGSYNEQFF.

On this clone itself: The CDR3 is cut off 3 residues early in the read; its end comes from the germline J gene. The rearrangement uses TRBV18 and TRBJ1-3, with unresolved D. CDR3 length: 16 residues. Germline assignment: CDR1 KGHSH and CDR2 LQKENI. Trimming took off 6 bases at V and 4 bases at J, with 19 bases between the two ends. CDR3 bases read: TGTGCCAGCTCTGAAAACGAGGGTTCGAGGGGAAACACC. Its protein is CASSENEGSRGNT. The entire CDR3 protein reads CASSENEGSRGNTIYF.

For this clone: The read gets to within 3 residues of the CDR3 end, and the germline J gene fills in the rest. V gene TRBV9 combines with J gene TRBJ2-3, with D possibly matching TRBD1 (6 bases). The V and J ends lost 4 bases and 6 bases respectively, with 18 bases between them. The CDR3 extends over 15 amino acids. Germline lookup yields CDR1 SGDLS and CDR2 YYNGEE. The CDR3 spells CASSQGGNSADTQYF. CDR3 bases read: TGTGCCAGCAGCCAAGGGGGTAACTCGGCGGATACG.

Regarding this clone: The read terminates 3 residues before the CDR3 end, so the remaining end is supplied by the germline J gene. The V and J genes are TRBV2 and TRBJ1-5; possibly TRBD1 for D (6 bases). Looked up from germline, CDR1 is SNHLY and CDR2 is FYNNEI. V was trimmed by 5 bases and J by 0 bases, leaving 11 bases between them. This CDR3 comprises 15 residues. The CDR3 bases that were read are TGTGCCAGCAGTTTTGACAGGAATAGCAATCAGCCC. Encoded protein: CASSFDRNSNQP. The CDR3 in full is CASSFDRNSNQPQHF. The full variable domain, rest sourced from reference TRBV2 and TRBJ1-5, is EPEVTQTPSHQVTQMGQEVILRCVPISNHLYFYWYRQILGQKVEFLVSFYNNEISEKSEIFDDQFSVERPDGSNFTLKIRSTKLEDSAMYFCASSFDRNSNQPQHFGDGTRLSIL.

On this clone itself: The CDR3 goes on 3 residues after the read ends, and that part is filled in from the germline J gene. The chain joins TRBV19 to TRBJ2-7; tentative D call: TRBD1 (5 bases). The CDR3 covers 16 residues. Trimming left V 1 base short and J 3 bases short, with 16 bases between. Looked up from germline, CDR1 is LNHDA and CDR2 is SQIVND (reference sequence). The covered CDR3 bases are TGTGCCAGTAGTATAGTAAGGCCCGGACACATCTACGAG. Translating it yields CASSIVRPGHIYE. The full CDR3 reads CASSIVRPGHIYEQYF. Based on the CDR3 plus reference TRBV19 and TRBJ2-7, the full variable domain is DGGITQSPKYLFRKEGQNVTLSCEQNLNHDAMYWYRQDPGQGLRLIYYSQIVNDFQKGDIAEGYSVSREKKESFPLTVTSAQKNPTAFYLCASSIVRPGHIYEQYFGPGTRLTVT.

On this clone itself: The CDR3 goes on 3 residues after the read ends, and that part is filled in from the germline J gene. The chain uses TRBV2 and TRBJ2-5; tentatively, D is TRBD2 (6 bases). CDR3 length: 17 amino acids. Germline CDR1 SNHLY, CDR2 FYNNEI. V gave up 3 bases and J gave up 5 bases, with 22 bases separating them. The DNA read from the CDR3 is TGTGCCAGCAGTGAGGCTCCGGGACTCCCCGGTGAGGAGACC. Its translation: CASSEAPGLPGEET. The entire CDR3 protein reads CASSEAPGLPGEETQYF.

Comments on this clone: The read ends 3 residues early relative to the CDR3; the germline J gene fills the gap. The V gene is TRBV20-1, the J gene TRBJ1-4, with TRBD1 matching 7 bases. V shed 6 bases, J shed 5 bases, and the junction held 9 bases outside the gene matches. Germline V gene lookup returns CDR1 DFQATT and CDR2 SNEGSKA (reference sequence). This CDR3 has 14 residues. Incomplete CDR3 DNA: TGCAGTGCACTCGATACAGGGGTCAATGAAAAA. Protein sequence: CSALDTGVNEK. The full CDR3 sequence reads CSALDTGVNEKLFF.

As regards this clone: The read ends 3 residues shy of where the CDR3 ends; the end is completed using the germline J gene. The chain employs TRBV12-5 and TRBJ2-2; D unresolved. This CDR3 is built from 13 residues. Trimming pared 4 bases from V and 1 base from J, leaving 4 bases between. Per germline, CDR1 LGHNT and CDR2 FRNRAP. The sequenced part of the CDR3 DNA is TGTGCTAGTGGTTACAGGAACACCGGGGAG. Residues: CASGYRNTGE. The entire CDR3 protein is CASGYRNTGELFF.

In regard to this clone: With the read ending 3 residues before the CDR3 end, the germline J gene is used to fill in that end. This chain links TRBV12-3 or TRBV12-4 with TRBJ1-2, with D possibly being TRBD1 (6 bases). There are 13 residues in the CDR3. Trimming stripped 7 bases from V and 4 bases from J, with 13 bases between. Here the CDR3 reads CASTTGGGYGYTF. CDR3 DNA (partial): TGTGCCAGCACAACGGGGGGCGGCTATGGC.

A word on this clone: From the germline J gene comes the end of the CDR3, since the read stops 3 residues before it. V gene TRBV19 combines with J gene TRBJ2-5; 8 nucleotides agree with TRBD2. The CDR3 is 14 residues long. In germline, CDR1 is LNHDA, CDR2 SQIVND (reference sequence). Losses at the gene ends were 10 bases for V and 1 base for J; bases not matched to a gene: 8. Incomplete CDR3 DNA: TGTGCCACGCGAAGTCGGGGGGGCCAAGAGACC. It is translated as CATRSRGGQET. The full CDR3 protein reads CATRSRGGQETQYF.

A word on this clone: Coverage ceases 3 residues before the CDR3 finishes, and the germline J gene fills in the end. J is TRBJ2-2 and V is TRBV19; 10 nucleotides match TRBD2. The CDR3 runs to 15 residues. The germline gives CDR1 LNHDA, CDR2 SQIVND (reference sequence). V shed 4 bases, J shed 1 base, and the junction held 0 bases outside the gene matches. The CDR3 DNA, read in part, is TGTGCCAGTAGTAGACTAGCGGGGAACACCGGGGAG. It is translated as CASSRLAGNTGE. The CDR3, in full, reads CASSRLAGNTGELFF.

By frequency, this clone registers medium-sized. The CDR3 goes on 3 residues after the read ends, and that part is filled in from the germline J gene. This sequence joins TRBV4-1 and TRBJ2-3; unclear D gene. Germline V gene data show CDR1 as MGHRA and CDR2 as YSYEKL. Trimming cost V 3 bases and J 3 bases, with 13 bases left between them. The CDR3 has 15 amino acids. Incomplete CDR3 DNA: TGCGCCAGCAGCCATCCCTCTGACGGGACAGATACG. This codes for CASSHPSDGTDT. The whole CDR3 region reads CASSHPSDGTDTQYF.

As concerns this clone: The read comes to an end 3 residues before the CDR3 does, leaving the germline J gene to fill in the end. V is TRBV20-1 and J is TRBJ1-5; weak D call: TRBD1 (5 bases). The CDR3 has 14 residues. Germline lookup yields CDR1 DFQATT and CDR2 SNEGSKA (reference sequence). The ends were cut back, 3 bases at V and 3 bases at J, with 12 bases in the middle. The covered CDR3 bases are TGCAGTGCTAGTGGGCAGGGAGCCAATCAGCCC. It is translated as CSASGQGANQP. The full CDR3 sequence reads CSASGQGANQPQHF.

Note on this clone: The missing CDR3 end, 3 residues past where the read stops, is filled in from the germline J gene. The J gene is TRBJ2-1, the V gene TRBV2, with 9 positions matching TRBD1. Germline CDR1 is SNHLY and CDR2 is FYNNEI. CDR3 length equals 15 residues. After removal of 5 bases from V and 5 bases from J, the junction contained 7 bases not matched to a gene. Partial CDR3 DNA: TGTGCCAGCAGTTTGGACAGGGGTTCACACAATGAG. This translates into CASSLDRGSHNE. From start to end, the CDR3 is CASSLDRGSHNEQFF.

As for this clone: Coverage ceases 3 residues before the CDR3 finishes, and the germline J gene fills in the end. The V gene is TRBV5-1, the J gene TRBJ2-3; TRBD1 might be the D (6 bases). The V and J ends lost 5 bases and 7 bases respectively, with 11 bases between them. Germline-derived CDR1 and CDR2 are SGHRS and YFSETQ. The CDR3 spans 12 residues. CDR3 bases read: TGCGCCAGCAGGGGCGACAGGTATACG. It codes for CASRGDRYT. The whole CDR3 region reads CASRGDRYTQYF.

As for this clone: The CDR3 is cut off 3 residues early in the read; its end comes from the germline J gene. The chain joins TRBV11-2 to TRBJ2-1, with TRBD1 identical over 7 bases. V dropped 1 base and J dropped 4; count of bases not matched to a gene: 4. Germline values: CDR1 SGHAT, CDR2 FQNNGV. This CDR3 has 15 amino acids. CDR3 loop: CASSLGRQGYNEQFF. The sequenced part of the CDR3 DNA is TGTGCCAGCAGCTTAGGGAGACAGGGATACAATGAG.

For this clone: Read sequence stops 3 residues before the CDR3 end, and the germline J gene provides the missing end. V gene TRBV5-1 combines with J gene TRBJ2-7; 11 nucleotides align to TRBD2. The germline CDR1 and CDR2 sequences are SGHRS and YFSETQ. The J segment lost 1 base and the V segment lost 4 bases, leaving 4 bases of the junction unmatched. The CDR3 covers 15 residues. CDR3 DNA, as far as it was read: TGCGCCAGCAGCGAGACTAGCGGGATATCCTACGAG. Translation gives CASSETSGISYE. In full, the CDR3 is CASSETSGISYEQYF.

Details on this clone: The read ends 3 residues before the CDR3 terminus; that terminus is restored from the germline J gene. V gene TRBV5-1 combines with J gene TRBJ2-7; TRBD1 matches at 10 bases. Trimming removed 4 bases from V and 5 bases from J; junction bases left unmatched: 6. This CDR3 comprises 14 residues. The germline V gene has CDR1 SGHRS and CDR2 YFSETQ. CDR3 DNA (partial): TGCGCCAGCAGCGCCCGGGGACAGGGGAACGAG. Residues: CASSARGQGNE. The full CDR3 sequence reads CASSARGQGNEQYF.

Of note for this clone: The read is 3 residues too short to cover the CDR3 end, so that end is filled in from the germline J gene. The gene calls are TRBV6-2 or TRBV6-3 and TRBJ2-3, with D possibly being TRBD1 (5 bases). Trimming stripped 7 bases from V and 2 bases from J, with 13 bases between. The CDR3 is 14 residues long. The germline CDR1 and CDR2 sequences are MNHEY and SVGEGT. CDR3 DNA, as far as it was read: TGTGCCAGCACGGCAGGGTTTAACACAGATACG. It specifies CASTAGFNTDT. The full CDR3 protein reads CASTAGFNTDTQYF.

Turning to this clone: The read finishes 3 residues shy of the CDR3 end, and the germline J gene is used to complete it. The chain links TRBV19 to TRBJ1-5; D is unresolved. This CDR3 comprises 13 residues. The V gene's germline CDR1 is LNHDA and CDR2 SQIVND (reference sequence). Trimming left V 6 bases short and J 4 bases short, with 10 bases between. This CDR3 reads CASSTALNQPQHF. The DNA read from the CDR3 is TGTGCCAGTAGCACAGCCTTAAATCAGCCC.